The source of this T cell receptor beta chain is a study of shared clonotypes between healthy human individuals (dated by TCRdb to the early 2020s). General notes on the study: The cohort included three men and a couple of women between 18 and 49 years of age. Per donor, three plates each were used for CD4 naive and CD4 memory, two for CD8 naive, and one for CD8 memory. To increase sequencing depth and limit assay-specific biases, different laboratories used diverse techniques to prepare libraries and sequence TCR repertoires. Blood TCR repertoires of about 5 healthy adults were deeply sequenced to estimate repertoire size and the extent of clonotype sharing between individuals. Each donor's leukapheresis produced roughly between about 0.8 and 8.9 billion PBMCs. Overall study outcomes, separate from this receptor: Pairwise subsampling indicated that sequencing depth was expected to affect the degree of clonotype sharing among donors. Because the study included only a small number of donors, the genetic and exposure-history diversity represented was limited. Sampling was restricted to blood, and TCR repertoires in tissue are likely to differ from TCR repertoires in blood. Even with the large sequencing depth, rarefaction of the sorted-subset datasets indicated that sequencing was incomplete. Compared with non-shared clonotypes, the clonotypes found in all four sorted-subset donors had higher generation probabilities. Sharing across several donors was observed for about 5% of naive CD4, under 4% of naive CD8, over 2% of memory CD4, and roughly 0.43% of memory CD8 clonotypes. Larger estimated clonotype richness was generally found for naive subsets than for memory subsets.

To note about this clone: There is no known antigen for this receptor. The input lacks base qualities; no much larger clone sits a single base away.

Using the deep immunoSEQ assay, TCR CDR3 regions were amplified from genomic DNA by multiplex PCR. Extracted genomic DNA from each cell subset was spread evenly across all wells of several immunoSEQ 96-well plates, with each plate serving as a replicate. For sorted subsets, about 200 ng genomic DNA, equal to tens of thousands of T cell genomes, was loaded into each replicate PCR. Purified libraries were quantified with a Qubit 3.0 fluorometer, sized on a Bioanalyzer 2100, and re-quantified with the KAPA Library Quantification kit. Every immunoSEQ 96-well plate was sequenced on a separate single-read 150-cycle Illumina NextSeq 550 flow cell. From the authors' description of their analysis: Because the immunoSEQ output included only junctional sequences and no quality scores, the filtering could not be the same as the filtering used for full-length reads. Sequences were annotated with PyIR, a Python wrapper for IgBLAST v1.9, using IMGT germline references to assign V/J genes and CDR3. Any read was removed if the V/J assignment was weak (E-value above 1e-6), the CDR3 was missing, or the read contained stop codons, out-of-frame junctions, or ambiguous translated residues. A V3J clonotype was defined by an identical inferred V gene, J gene, and CDR3 amino acid sequence. The percentage overlap between two repertoires was calculated by dividing the number of shared unique clonotypes by the size of the smaller repertoire. RTK rarefaction, the Chao1 estimator, and Recon v2.1 estimates of unobserved clonotypes were used to assess repertoire richness. Generation probabilities for all TCRbeta clonotypes obtained by the gDNA method from a handful of donors were computed using OLGA. The clones in this table, taken by TCRdb from immuneACCESS, are in-frame only. Not every clone is retained; where verified, under half of the shortfall comes from an unresolved V gene, and the cause of the rest is unknown. For V, J and clone size, that table is used; D and trimming come from the DNA. The sample data list about 1.4 million clones, and around 97% of these were observed just once. Over 1% of the sample is taken by the ten largest.

The germline V gene gives CDR1 as SGHNT and CDR2 as YENEEA. V is trimmed back by 1 base and J by 2 bases, and the junction contains 4 bases that no gene match accounts for. The CDR3 numbers 16 residues from cysteine through phenylalanine. Only CDR3 DNA is held: 48 bases, read in frame from base 1. The donors were healthy, HIV-negative adults who had no recently reported acute infections or vaccinations. Every donor was a Caucasian adult residing in Nashville, Tennessee, USA. CD4+ T cells were enriched by magnetic negative selection, after which naive cells were positively selected on CD45RA and the negative fraction was taken as the memory subset. After blood collection by leukapheresis, PBMCs were isolated using Ficoll-Histopaque density gradient centrifugation and then cryopreserved in the vapor phase of liquid nitrogen. Purity and quantity of every magnetically sorted T cell population were checked by analytical flow cytometry. Each sorted fraction had its genomic DNA isolated and then quantified by UV absorbance on a Nanodrop 2000c.

Recombination linked TRBV11-3 to TRBJ2-2; 7 nucleotides in the junction match TRBD2. This sequence originates from a man aged 25-45 years in good health. The sequenced sample was naive CD4+ T cells sorted from blood. This sample's cell subset or site label indicates: CD45RA+ positively selected. Here the CDR3 is given as CASSLALAANTGELFF. The nucleotide sequence reads TGTGCCAGCAGCTTAGCGCTAGCGGCTAACACCGGGGAGCTGTTTTTT. The variable domain in full, with residues beyond the CDR3 obtained from the reference TRBV11-3 and TRBJ2-2 genes, is EAGVVQSPRYKIIEKKQPVAFWCNPISGHNTLYWYLQNLGQGPELLIRYENEEAVDDSQLPKDRFSAERLKGVDSTLKIQPAELGDSAVYLCASSLALAANTGELFFGEGSRLTVL.